This T cell receptor beta chain was observed in a study of CD8 T cells in ankylosing spondylitis. Overall study results and limits: A number of the motif variants had already been described in reactive arthritis synovial fluid and blood. Clones linked to disease were reported to show significant enrichment in matched ankylosing spondylitis synovial fluid. A TCR beta motif of fewer than ten highly homologous variants seemed to mark ankylosing spondylitis blood.

CDR1 SGHDT and CDR2 YYEEEE come from the germline V gene. The V end was cut by 1 base, the J end by 0 bases, with 10 bases between. This CDR3 contains 16 residues. This clonotype turned up a few times. Its specificity is unknown. TCR beta libraries were made by quantitative 5'-RACE with molecular barcodes. TCRdb re-called the 5' RACE reads with MiXCR, one entry per CDR3 protein. The sample contains 250,000 to 350,000 distinct CDR3 sequences, around 20% of which appear only once. The chain combines TRBV5-6 with TRBJ2-2; D perhaps matches TRBD2 (6 bases). The TCR comes from a male donor with ankylosing spondylitis or in good health (not recorded which). The specimen sequenced was blood, either unsorted or a sorted T cell fraction (not recorded which). The CDR3, as DNA: TGTGCCAGCAGCTTGTGGCGGGGCTCGAACACCGGGGAGCTGTTTTTT. Residues: CASSLWRGSNTGELFF.